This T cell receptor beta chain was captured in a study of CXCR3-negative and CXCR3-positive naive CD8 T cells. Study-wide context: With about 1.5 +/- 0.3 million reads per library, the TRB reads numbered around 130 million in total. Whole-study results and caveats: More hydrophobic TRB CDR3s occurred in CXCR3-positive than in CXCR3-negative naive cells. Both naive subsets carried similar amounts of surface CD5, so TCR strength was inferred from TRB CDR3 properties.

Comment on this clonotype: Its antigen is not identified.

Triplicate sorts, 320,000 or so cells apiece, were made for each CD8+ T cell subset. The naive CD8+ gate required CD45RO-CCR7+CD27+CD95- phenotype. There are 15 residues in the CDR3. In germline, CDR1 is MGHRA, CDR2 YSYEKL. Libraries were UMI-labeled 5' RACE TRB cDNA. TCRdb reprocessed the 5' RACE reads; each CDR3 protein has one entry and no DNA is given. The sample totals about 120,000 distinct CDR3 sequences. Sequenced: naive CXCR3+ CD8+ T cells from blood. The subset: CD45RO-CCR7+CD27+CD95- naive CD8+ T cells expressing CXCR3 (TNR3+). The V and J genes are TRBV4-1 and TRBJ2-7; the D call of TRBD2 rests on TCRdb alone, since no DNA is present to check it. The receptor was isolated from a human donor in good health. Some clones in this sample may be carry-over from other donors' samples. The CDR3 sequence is CASNHLASGHYEQYF.